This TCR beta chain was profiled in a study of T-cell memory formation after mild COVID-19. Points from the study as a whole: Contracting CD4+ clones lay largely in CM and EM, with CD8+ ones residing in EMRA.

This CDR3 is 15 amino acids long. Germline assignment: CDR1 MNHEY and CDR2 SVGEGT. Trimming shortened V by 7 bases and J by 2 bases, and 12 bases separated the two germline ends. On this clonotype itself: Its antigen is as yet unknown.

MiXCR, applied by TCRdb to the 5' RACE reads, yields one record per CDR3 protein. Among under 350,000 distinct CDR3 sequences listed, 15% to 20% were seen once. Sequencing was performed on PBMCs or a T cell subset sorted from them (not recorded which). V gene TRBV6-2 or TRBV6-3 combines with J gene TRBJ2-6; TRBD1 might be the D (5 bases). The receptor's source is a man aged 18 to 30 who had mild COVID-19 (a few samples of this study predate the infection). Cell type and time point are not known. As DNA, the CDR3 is TGTGCCAGCACCTATACCAGGGCTGGGGCCAACGTCCTGACTTTC. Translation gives CASTYTRAGANVLTF.